A single sample gave rise to the 29 T cell receptor beta chains below, sequenced in a study of early stage breast cancer tumors. This table comes from immunoSEQ multiplex PCR, and its TCRdb copy is limited to in-frame clones, with some not included. Of over 11,000 clones in the sample, around three quarters were seen once. The specimen was normal breast tissue next to the tumor. These receptors came from a person aged 45 to 59 with breast cancer.

The chain couples TRBV27 to TRBJ2-7; 7 bases agree with TRBD1. The junction had 11 bases not matched to a gene; V was cut back by 0 bases and J by 9 bases. CDR1 and CDR2 (germline): MNHEY, SMNVEV (reference sequence). CDR3 length: 15 residues. The CDR3 sequence: CASSLSGQVGSGQYF. The CDR3, as DNA: TGTGCCAGCAGTTTATCCGGACAGGTTGGGAGTGGGCAGTACTTC.

The genes are TRBV19 and TRBJ1-4; tentatively, D is TRBD1 (5 bases). Trimming shortened V by 6 bases and J by 5 bases, and 16 bases separated the two germline ends. This CDR3 is 15 amino acids long. Germline CDR1 LNHDA, CDR2 SQIVND (reference sequence). The CDR3 here is CASSRRTGGNEKLFF. CDR3 DNA: TGTGCCAGTAGCCGTCGGACTGGGGGGAATGAAAAACTGTTTTTT. The full variable domain, rest sourced from reference TRBV19 and TRBJ1-4, is DGGITQSPKYLFRKEGQNVTLSCEQNLNHDAMYWYRQDPGQGLRLIYYSQIVNDFQKGDIAEGYSVSREKKESFPLTVTSAQKNPTAFYLCASSRRTGGNEKLFFGSGTQLSVL.

The chain employs TRBV18 and TRBJ1-5; D might be TRBD1 (6 bases). The CDR3 has 17 residues. Germline values: CDR1 KGHSH, CDR2 LQKENI. The germline V and J ends were trimmed by 4 bases and 7 bases, with 23 bases remaining between them. The CDR3 loop reads CASSLRPGVTGRQPQHF. CDR3 in DNA: TGTGCCAGCTCACTACGTCCCGGGGTAACAGGGAGGCAGCCCCAGCATTTT.

The chain recombines TRBV5-8 with TRBJ2-1, with D possibly matching TRBD2 (5 bases). The V end lost 4 bases, the J end lost 9 bases, and 11 bases lay between the germline ends. The CDR3 has 12 amino acids. Germline V gene sequence: CDR1 SGHTS, CDR2 YDEGEE. CDR3 coding DNA: TGTGCCAGCAGCCCGTTTCGGGGTGAGCAGTTCTTC. It codes for CASSPFRGEQFF.

The V and J genes are TRBV5-1 and TRBJ2-7; weak D call: TRBD2 (6 bases). The CDR3 sequence is 14 residues long. Trimming pared 0 bases from V and 6 bases from J, leaving 13 bases between. Germline CDR1 reads SGHRS; CDR2 reads YFSETQ. This chain's CDR3 is CASSLEGPGVEQYF. The CDR3 DNA reads TGCGCCAGCAGCTTGGAGGGACCGGGAGTCGAGCAGTACTTC.

The J gene is TRBJ2-1, the V gene TRBV13; perhaps TRBD2 as D (5 bases). V was cut by 4 bases and J by 6 bases, with 19 bases left in between. CDR3 length: 16 residues. CDR1 PRHDT and CDR2 FYEKMQ come from the germline V gene (reference sequence). The chain's CDR3 is CASSSLGRGSANEQFF. The CDR3 bases are TGTGCCAGCAGCTCCCTCGGACGGGGATCGGCCAATGAGCAGTTCTTC.

This clone was recorded a few times. Other nucleotide sequences in the sample specify the same CDR3. V usage is TRBV2 and J usage is TRBJ2-3; perhaps TRBD1 as D (5 bases). The length of the CDR3 is 14 residues. Trimming shortened V by 1 base and J by 1 base, and 6 bases separated the two germline ends. CDR1 and CDR2 from the germline V gene are SNHLY and FYNNEI. The CDR3 DNA sequence: TGTGCCAGCAGTGAAGGGGGCGGCACAGATACGCAGTATTTT. Translated, it gives CASSEGGGTDTQYF. The variable domain in full, with the rest retrieved from reference TRBV2 and TRBJ2-3, is EPEVTQTPSHQVTQMGQEVILRCVPISNHLYFYWYRQILGQKVEFLVSFYNNEISEKSEIFDDQFSVERPDGSNFTLKIRSTKLEDSAMYFCASSEGGGTDTQYFGPGTRLTVL.

V usage is TRBV18 and J usage is TRBJ2-5; 7 nucleotides align to TRBD1. The CDR3 covers 14 residues. Per the germline V gene, CDR1 is KGHSH and CDR2 is LQKENI. The V segment lost 0 bases and the J segment 4 bases; nucleotides outside the gene matches: 2. CDR3 nucleotides: TGTGCCAGCTCACCACCCGACAGGGCAGAGACCCAGTACTTC. This translates into CASSPPDRAETQYF.

The chain is built from TRBV5-4 and TRBJ1-2; TRBD1 aligns across 8 bases. V gave up 4 bases and J gave up 8 bases; unmatched junction bases: 7. The CDR3 extends over 13 amino acids. The V gene's germline CDR1 is SGHNT and CDR2 YYREEE (reference sequence). The CDR3 loop is CASSPGQGRGYTF. CDR3 bases: TGTGCCAGCAGCCCCGGACAGGGACGGGGCTACACCTTC.

This sequence joins TRBV19 and TRBJ1-5, with no clear D. The CDR3 has 19 residues. Trimming pared 4 bases from V and 5 bases from J, leaving 27 bases between. In germline, CDR1 is LNHDA, CDR2 SQIVND (reference sequence). The CDR3 nucleotides read TGTGCCAGTAGTACTATACCCATTGCGTCGTTCGGTAGGGATCAGCCCCAGCATTTT. This sequence encodes CASSTIPIASFGRDQPQHF.

This chain uses TRBV5-5 with TRBJ1-1, with D perhaps TRBD1 (5 bases). This CDR3 is 18 amino acids long. The germline gives CDR1 SGHKS, CDR2 YYEKEE (reference sequence). V lost 1 base to trimming and J lost 1 base, with 20 bases between them. Here the CDR3 DNA reads TGTGCCAGCAGCTTGCATAGCCGGGTGGGACCGCAGAACACTGAAGCTTTCTTT. This gives the protein CASSLHSRVGPQNTEAFF.

This chain links TRBV5-4 with TRBJ2-7; 10 bases align to TRBD1. The CDR3 consists of 17 residues. Germline V CDR1 and CDR2: SGHNT, YYREEE (reference sequence). The junction had 15 bases not matched to a gene; V was cut back by 2 bases and J by 7 bases. CDR3 DNA: TGTGCCAGCAGCTTCAACCCCGGGGACAGGGGATTGGAAGAGCAGTACTTC. Translated: CASSFNPGDRGLEEQYF.

The chain recombines TRBV6-5 with TRBJ2-7, with D unclear. Germline loops: CDR1 MNHEY, CDR2 SVGAGI. CDR3 length: 15 residues. V lost 3 bases, J lost 2 bases, and 14 bases lay in between. The CDR3 nucleotides are TGTGCCAGCAGTTATCGGCTAGAATCTACCTACGAGCAGTACTTC. Its protein is CASSYRLESTYEQYF.

The sample holds a few counts of this clone. The chain employs TRBV2 and TRBJ2-5; D remains unclear. This CDR3 has 11 residues. Trimming stripped 4 bases from V and 4 bases from J, with 4 bases between. Germline V gene data show CDR1 as SNHLY and CDR2 as FYNNEI. CDR3 loop: CASSVRETQYF. CDR3 bases: TGTGCCAGCAGTGTCCGAGAGACCCAGTACTTC.

The genes are TRBV7-2 and TRBJ2-7; TRBD2 matches at 12 bases. The germline V gene encodes CDR1 SGHTA and CDR2 FQGNSA. This CDR3 comprises 15 residues. V lost 6 bases and J lost 3; bases outside the gene matches: 6. CDR3 loop: CASRLAGGPFYEQYF. Here the CDR3 DNA reads TGTGCCAGCAGGCTAGCGGGGGGGCCTTTCTACGAGCAGTACTTC. Full variable domain (remainder filled in from reference TRBV7-2 and TRBJ2-7): GAGVSQSPSNKVTEKGKDVELRCDPISGHTALYWYRQSLGQGLEFLIYFQGNSAPDKSGLPSDRFSAERTGGSVSTLTIQRTQQEDSAVYLCASRLAGGPFYEQYFGPGTRLTVT.

This chain connects TRBV6-5 to TRBJ1-5; unclear D gene. CDR1 is MNHEY, CDR2 SVGAGI, per germline. The CDR3 sequence is 14 residues long. V was trimmed by 6 bases and J by 0 bases, leaving 9 bases between them. The CDR3 nucleotides read TGTGCCAGCAGACGTAAACCTAGCAATCAGCCCCAGCATTTT. Translating gives CASRRKPSNQPQHF.

The chain couples TRBV7-2 to TRBJ2-7, with 9 bases aligning to TRBD1. Germline CDR1 reads SGHTA; CDR2 reads FQGNSA. This CDR3 contains 15 residues. V trimming: 6 bases; J trimming: 5 bases; junction bases outside the gene matches: 11. The CDR3 loop is CASRASGTGIHEQYF. Written as DNA, the CDR3 is TGTGCCAGCAGAGCCTCCGGGACAGGGATACACGAGCAGTACTTC.

CDR3 bases: TGCGCCAGCAGCTCCATAGGGGGGTTGAACACTGAAGCTTTCTTT. As protein: CASSSIGGLNTEAFF. The chain has TRBV5-1 and TRBJ1-1; D is perhaps TRBD1 (6 bases). This CDR3 is built from 15 residues. Trimming cost V 3 bases and J 0 bases, with 12 bases left between them. From germline, CDR1 is SGHRS and CDR2 YFSETQ.

This clone came up a few times. Here the CDR3 DNA reads TGTGCCAGCAGGGAACAGGGGGCAGGACAGCCCCAGCATTTT. It encodes CASREQGAGQPQHF. This rearrangement joins TRBV6-5 to TRBJ1-5; TRBD1 matches at 9 bases. CDR1 and CDR2 from the germline V gene are MNHEY and SVGAGI. This CDR3 is built from 14 residues. Losses at the gene ends were 6 bases for V and 7 bases for J; bases not matched to a gene: 7.

The gene calls are TRBV11-2 and TRBJ2-7; 11 bases line up with TRBD1. Germline CDR1 is SGHAT and CDR2 is FQNNGV. Germline trimming cut 4 bases from V and 4 bases from J; bases unmatched to any gene: 0. The CDR3 spans 13 residues. The CDR3 reads CASSWDRGYEQYF. CDR3 sequence (DNA): TGTGCCAGCAGCTGGGACAGGGGGTACGAGCAGTACTTC.

The V gene is TRBV18, the J gene TRBJ2-7, with D unresolved. Germline V gene data show CDR1 as KGHSH and CDR2 as LQKENI. The CDR3 covers 11 residues. Trimming removed 8 bases at V and 4 bases at J, with 9 bases between. CDR3 residues: CASPQGYEQYF. The CDR3 region has the DNA TGTGCCAGCCCACAAGGTTACGAGCAGTACTTC.

The rearrangement uses TRBV5-4 and TRBJ2-7; tentatively, D is TRBD2 (6 bases). V dropped 4 bases and J dropped 3 bases, with 26 bases sitting between them. The CDR3 is 18 residues long. Per the germline V gene, CDR1 is SGHNT and CDR2 is YYREEE (reference sequence). This CDR3 reads CASSPQPPYGTSHYEQYF. The CDR3 DNA follows: TGTGCCAGCAGCCCCCAGCCCCCCTACGGGACTTCACACTACGAGCAGTACTTC.

V usage is TRBV7-9 and J usage is TRBJ2-5, with D possibly matching TRBD2 (6 bases). Trimming pared 3 bases from V and 5 bases from J, leaving 13 bases between. Germline V gene lookup returns CDR1 SEHNR and CDR2 FQNEAQ (reference sequence). The CDR3 has 14 amino acids. CDR3: CASSFGLSTETQYF. CDR3 bases: TGTGCCAGCAGCTTCGGACTATCCACGGAGACCCAGTACTTC.

In DNA, the CDR3 is TGTGCCAGCCGTTTGGTTGGGGGCTACACCTTC. Protein sequence: CASRLVGGYTF. This chain uses TRBV6-5 with TRBJ1-2, with unresolved D. The CDR3 has 11 residues. Deletions cut 8 bases from V and 8 bases from J, with 12 bases between. CDR1 and CDR2 from the germline V gene are MNHEY and SVGAGI.

A few counts support this clone. The chain uses TRBV7-9 and TRBJ2-3; D uncertain. Looked up from germline, CDR1 is SEHNR and CDR2 is FQNEAQ (reference sequence). Trimming removed 5 bases from V and 6 bases from J, with 9 bases in between. CDR3 length equals 12 residues. The CDR3: CASSLPRDTQYF. The CDR3 DNA sequence: TGTGCCAGCAGCCTTCCCCGGGATACGCAGTATTTT. The whole variable domain, remainder taken from reference TRBV7-9 and TRBJ2-3, is DTGVSQNPRHKITKRGQNVTFRCDPISEHNRLYWYRQTLGQGPEFLTYFQNEAQLEKSRLLSDRFSAERPKGSFSTLEIQRTEQGDSAMYLCASSLPRDTQYFGPGTRLTVL.

The rearrangement uses TRBV11-3 and TRBJ2-7; a possible D gene is TRBD2 (5 bases). Germline CDR1 and CDR2: SGHNT and YENEEA. The CDR3 is 11 amino acids. V was cut by 5 bases and J by 7 bases, with 9 bases left in between. The CDR3 protein is CASSAGREQYF. In nucleotides, the CDR3 is TGTGCCAGCAGCGCGGGCCGGGAGCAGTACTTC.

This clone was seen just once. Other DNA sequences of this sample code for an identical CDR3. The chain joins TRBV11-2 to TRBJ2-1, with 8 nucleotides matching TRBD2. V lost 9 bases, J lost 6 bases, and 10 bases stayed unmatched. Germline values: CDR1 SGHAT, CDR2 FQNNGV. The CDR3 has 14 amino acids. The CDR3 protein is CASSRAGGPNEQFF. The CDR3 nucleotides read TGTGCCAGTTCCCGGGCGGGAGGACCCAATGAGCAGTTCTTC. Drawing the rest from reference TRBV11-2 and TRBJ2-1, the complete variable domain is EAGVAQSPRYKIIEKRQSVAFWCNPISGHATLYWYQQILGQGPKLLIQFQNNGVVDDSQLPKDRFSAERLKGVDSTLKIQPAKLEDSAVYLCASSRAGGPNEQFFGPGTRLTVL.

This clone was recorded only once. The V and J genes are TRBV19 and TRBJ1-4; 10 nucleotides match TRBD1. Trimming removed 7 bases from V and 6 bases from J; junction bases left unmatched: 8. The CDR3 totals 15 residues. The germline CDR1 and CDR2 sequences are LNHDA and SQIVND (reference sequence). CDR3 loop: CASNEPGQGDEKLFF. The CDR3, as DNA: TGTGCCAGTAACGAACCAGGACAGGGGGATGAAAAACTGTTTTTT.

The genes are TRBV7-8 and TRBJ1-2, with TRBD1 identical over 9 bases. V trimming: 5 bases; J trimming: 6 bases; junction bases outside the gene matches: 7. The CDR3 contains 14 residues. Germline V gene lookup returns CDR1 SGHVS and CDR2 FQNEAQ. The CDR3 here is CASSSTGGAHGYTF. The CDR3 DNA sequence: TGTGCCAGCAGCAGTACAGGGGGCGCCCATGGCTACACCTTC. The entire variable domain, with the rest obtained from reference TRBV7-8 and TRBJ1-2, is as follows: GAGVSQSPRYKVAKRGQDVALRCDPISGHVSLFWYQQALGQGPEFLTYFQNEAQLDKSGLPSDRFFAERPEGSVSTLKIQRTQQEDSAVYLCASSSTGGAHGYTFGSGTRLTVV.